The rows below give T cell receptor beta chains drawn from one sample of a study of prognosis after radiotherapy for stage I lung cancer. In TCRdb, the multiplex PCR reads were re-called with MiXCR into one record per CDR3 protein. Of fewer than 50,000 distinct CDR3 sequences in the sample, roughly 25% were seen once. Material: PBMCs, obtained before or after stereotactic body radiation therapy (not recorded which). Every receptor here comes from a donor at least 50 years old with non-small cell lung cancer. Both conserved end residues are part of each CDR3. The order of the fields is J gene, clone size, D gene, V gene, CDR3 protein, CDR3 DNA. A D gene is named only where the DNA matches it firmly. Part of the rows lack a size; the others show once, few, many or a class for expanded clones.

TRBJ1-1	many	TRBD1	TRBV18	CASSPDRGAGEAFF	TGTGCCAGCTCACCGGACAGGGGGGCGGGTGAAGCTTTCTTT
TRBJ2-1	many	TRBD2	TRBV6-4	CASKGTSGRGPYNEQFF	TGTGCCAGCAAAGGGACTAGCGGGAGAGGGCCCTACAATGAGCAGTTCTTC
TRBJ2-7	many	-	TRBV6-1	CASSEAPVRGEQYF	TGTGCCAGCAGTGAGGCGCCGGTCCGAGGCGAGCAGTACTTC
TRBJ1-3	many	-	TRBV28	CASTDLDTIYF	TGTGCCAGCACCGACCTGGACACCATATATTTT
TRBJ2-7	many	-	TRBV15	CATSRDRGYEQYF	TGTGCCACCAGCAGAGATAGGGGGTACGAGCAGTACTTC
TRBJ2-2	many	TRBD2	TRBV15	CATSPSGTPNRELFF	TGTGCCACCAGCCCTAGCGGGACCCCTAACCGGGAGCTGTTTTTT
TRBJ1-6	many	-	TRBV19	CATSRENNSPLHF	TGTGCCACTAGCCGGGAGAATAATTCACCCCTCCACTTT
TRBJ1-5	many	-	TRBV2	CASSESEGGGQPQHF	TGTGCCAGCAGTGAGTCCGAGGGAGGAGGTCAGCCCCAGCATTTT
TRBJ1-1	many	-	TRBV5-8	CASSLERLGSTEAFF	TGTGCCAGCAGCTTGGAGCGGCTGGGTTCCACTGAAGCTTTCTTT
TRBJ2-5	-	TRBD2	TRBV28	CASSFPETSGGETQYF	TGTGCCAGCAGTTTTCCTGAGACTAGCGGGGGGGAGACCCAGTACTTC